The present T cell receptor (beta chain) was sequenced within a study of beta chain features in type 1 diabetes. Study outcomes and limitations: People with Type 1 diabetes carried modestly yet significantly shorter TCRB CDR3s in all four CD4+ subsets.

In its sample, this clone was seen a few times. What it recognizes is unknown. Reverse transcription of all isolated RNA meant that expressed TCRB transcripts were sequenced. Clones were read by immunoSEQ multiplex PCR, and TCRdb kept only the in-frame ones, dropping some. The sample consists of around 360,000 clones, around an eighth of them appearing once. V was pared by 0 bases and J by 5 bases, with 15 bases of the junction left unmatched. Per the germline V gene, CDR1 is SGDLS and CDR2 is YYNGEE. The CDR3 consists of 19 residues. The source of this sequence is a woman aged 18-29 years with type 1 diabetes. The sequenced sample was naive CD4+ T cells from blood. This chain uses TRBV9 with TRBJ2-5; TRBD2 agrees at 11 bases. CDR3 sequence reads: CASSVAVDSGGAGPETQYF. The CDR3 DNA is TGTGCCAGCAGCGTAGCTGTGGATAGCGGGGGGGCCGGCCCTGAGACCCAGTACTTC. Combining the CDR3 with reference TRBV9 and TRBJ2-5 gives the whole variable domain DSGVTQTPKHLITATGQRVTLRCSPRSGDLSVYWYQQSLDQGLQFLIQYYNGEERAKGNILERFSAQQFPDLHSELNLSSLELGDSALYFCASSVAVDSGGAGPETQYFGPGTRLLVL.